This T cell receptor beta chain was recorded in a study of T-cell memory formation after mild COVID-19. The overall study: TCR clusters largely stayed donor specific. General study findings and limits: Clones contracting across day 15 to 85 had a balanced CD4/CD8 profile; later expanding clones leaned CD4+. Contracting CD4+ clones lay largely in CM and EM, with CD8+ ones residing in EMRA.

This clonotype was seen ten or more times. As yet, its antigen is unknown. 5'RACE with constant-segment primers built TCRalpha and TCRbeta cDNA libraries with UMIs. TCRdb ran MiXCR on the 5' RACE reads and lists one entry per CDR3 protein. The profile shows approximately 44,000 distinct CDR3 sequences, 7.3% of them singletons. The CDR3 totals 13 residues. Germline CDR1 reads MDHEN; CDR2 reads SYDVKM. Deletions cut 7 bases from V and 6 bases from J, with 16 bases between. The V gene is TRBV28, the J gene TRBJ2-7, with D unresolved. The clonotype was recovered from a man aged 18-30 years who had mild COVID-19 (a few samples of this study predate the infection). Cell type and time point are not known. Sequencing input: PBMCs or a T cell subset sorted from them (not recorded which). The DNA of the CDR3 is TGTGCCAGCACTACCGACCGGGCCGGCGAGCAGTACGTC. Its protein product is CASTTDRAGEQYV.